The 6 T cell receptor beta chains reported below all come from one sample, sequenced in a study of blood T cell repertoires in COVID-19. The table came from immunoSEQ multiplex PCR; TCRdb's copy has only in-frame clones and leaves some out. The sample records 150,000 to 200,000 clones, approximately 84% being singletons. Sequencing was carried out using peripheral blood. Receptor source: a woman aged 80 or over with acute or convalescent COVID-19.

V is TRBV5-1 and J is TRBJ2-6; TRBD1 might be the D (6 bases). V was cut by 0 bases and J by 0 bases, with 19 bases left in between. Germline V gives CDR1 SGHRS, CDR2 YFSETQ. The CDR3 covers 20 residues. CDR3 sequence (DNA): TGCGCCAGCAGCTTGGTTGCAGGGGACCCGAATTACTCTGGGGCCAACGTCCTGACTTTC. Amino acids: CASSLVAGDPNYSGANVLTF. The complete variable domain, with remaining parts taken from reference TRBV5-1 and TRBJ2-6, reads KAGVTQTPRYLIKTRGQQVTLSCSPISGHRSVSWYQQTPGQGLQFLFEYFSETQRNKGNFPGRFSGRQFSNSRSEMNVSTLELGDSALYLCASSLVAGDPNYSGANVLTFGAGSRLTVL.

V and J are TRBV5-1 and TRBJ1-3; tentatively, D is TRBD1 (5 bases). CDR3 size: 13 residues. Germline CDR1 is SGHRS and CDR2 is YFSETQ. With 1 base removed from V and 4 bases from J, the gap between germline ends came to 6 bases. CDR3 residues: CASSLNRGNTIYF. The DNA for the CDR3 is TGCGCCAGCAGCTTGAACAGGGGAAACACCATATATTTT.

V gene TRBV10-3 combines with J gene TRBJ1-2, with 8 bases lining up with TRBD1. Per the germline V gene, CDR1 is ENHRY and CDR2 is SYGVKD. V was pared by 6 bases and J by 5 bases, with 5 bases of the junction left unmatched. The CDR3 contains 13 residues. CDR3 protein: CAISPTGDYGYTF. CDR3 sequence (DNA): TGTGCCATCAGCCCGACAGGGGATTATGGCTACACCTTC.

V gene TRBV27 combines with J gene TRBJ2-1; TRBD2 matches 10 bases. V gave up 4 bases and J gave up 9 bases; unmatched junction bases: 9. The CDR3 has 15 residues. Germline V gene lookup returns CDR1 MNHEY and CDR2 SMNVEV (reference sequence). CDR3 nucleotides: TGTGCCAGCAGTTCGCTAGCGGGAGATAGGGTTGAGCAGTTCTTC. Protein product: CASSSLAGDRVEQFF.

The CDR3 DNA is TGTGCCAGCAGACCCCTACCGCGGGGTAATTCACCCCTCCACTTT. Protein product: CASRPLPRGNSPLHF. The chain is built from TRBV6-5 and TRBJ1-6; no clear D. The V end lost 6 bases, the J end lost 6 bases, and 15 bases lay between the germline ends. Germline values: CDR1 MNHEY, CDR2 SVGAGI. The CDR3 contains 15 residues.

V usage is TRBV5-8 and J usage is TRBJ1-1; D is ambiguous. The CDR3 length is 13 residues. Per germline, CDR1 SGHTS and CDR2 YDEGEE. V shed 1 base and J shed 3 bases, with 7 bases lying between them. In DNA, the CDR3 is TGTGCCAGCAGCTTGAACCGGGACACTGAAGCTTTCTTT. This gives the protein CASSLNRDTEAFF. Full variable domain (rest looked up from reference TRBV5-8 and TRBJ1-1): EAGVTQSPTHLIKTRGQQATLRCSPISGHTSVYWYQQALGLGLQFLLWYDEGEERNRGNFPPRFSGRQFPNYSSELNVNALELEDSALYLCASSLNRDTEAFFGQGTRLTVV.